The following is a T cell receptor (beta chain) sequence with its context. These data are taken from a study of blood T cell repertoires in COVID-19. In the study overall: Sites in the United States, Italy and Spain provided acute and convalescent COVID-19 samples. The cDNA or gDNA used as material had been derived from T cells, B-cell-depleted T cells, or PBMCs.

V shed 2 bases and J 7 bases; nucleotides not matched to a gene: 4. The CDR3 covers 13 residues. From germline, CDR1 is SQVTM and CDR2 ANQGSEA. In the authors' workflow: Nucleated cell counts were estimated from reference gene primer amplification. The protocol was immunoSEQ multiplex PCR, while the TCRdb copy is restricted to in-frame clones and leaves out a portion. Clonal size and the V and J genes are those of that table, whereas D and trimming came from the DNA. The data hold over 90,000 clones, with about 89% observed a single time. The chain links TRBV29-1 to TRBJ1-5; 8 nucleotides align to TRBD1. The sequenced sample was peripheral blood. This clonotype originated in a human donor in a cohort sampled during active COVID-19. The CDR3 sequence: CSVEQGAGQPQHF. In DNA form, the CDR3 reads TGCAGCGTTGAACAGGGGGCGGGCCAGCCCCAGCATTTT.